The sequence of this T cell receptor (beta chain) was determined in a study of blood T cell repertoires in COVID-19. Unmatched junction bases numbered 15, after V lost 5 bases and J lost 2 bases. CDR3 length equals 18 residues. The germline CDR1 and CDR2 sequences are SGHAT and FQNNGV. Authors' methods: Estimation of nucleated cell counts was performed using reference gene primer amplification. The protocol was immunoSEQ multiplex PCR, while the TCRdb copy is restricted to in-frame clones and leaves out a portion. From that table come the V and J calls and clone size; the DNA was used to work out D and trimming. The repertoire holds about 97,000 clones, with around 86% as singletons.

Sequenced sample: peripheral blood. The chain is built from TRBV11-2 and TRBJ2-5, with 9 bases matching TRBD2. The clonotype originates from a man aged 45-65 years with active or convalescent COVID-19. The CDR3 reads CASSGTGTSSPWQETQYF. The CDR3 nucleotides are TGTGCCAGCAGCGGGACGGGGACTAGCTCCCCGTGGCAAGAGACCCAGTACTTC.